This TCR beta chain originates from a study of shared clonotypes between healthy human individuals. Here immunoSEQ multiplex PCR was the method, and the copy in TCRdb shows in-frame clones only, minus some. The data hold 2 million to 2.5 million clones, with 85% to 95% observed a single time. In the case of this clone: The sample holds other DNA sequences that translate to the same CDR3.

Germline V gene lookup returns CDR1 KGHSH and CDR2 LQKENI. The CDR3 covers 15 residues. Trimming cost V 1 base and J 3 bases, with 11 bases left between them. This TCR derives from a man younger than 35 in good health. Sequencing was performed on naive CD4+ T cells sorted from blood. Subset in this sample: CD45RA+ positively selected. V usage is TRBV18 and J usage is TRBJ2-3; D perhaps matches TRBD1 (6 bases). DNA for the CDR3: TGTGCCAGCTCACCACTCGCAGGGGATACAGATACGCAGTATTTT. It is translated as CASSPLAGDTDTQYF.